This paragraph reports one TCR beta chain. The CDR3 loop spans 15 amino acids. V lost 5 bases and J lost 4; bases outside the gene matches: 11. The V gene's germline CDR1 is LGHDT and CDR2 YNNKEL (reference sequence). TCRdb reprocessed the RT-PCR reads with MiXCR, giving one entry per CDR3 protein. The data show more than 550,000 distinct CDR3 sequences, with 12% to 15% seen just once and 3% to 4.5% held by the top ten. The clonotype was recovered from a female donor in good health, serving as a healthy control. This chain uses TRBV3-1 with TRBJ2-7; 7 bases are shared with TRBD2. Sample: memory CD4+ T cells from blood. The chain's CDR3 is CASSAGTMTLYEQYF. The CDR3, as DNA: TGTGCCAGCAGCGCCGGGACTATGACCCTTTACGAGCAGTACTTC.